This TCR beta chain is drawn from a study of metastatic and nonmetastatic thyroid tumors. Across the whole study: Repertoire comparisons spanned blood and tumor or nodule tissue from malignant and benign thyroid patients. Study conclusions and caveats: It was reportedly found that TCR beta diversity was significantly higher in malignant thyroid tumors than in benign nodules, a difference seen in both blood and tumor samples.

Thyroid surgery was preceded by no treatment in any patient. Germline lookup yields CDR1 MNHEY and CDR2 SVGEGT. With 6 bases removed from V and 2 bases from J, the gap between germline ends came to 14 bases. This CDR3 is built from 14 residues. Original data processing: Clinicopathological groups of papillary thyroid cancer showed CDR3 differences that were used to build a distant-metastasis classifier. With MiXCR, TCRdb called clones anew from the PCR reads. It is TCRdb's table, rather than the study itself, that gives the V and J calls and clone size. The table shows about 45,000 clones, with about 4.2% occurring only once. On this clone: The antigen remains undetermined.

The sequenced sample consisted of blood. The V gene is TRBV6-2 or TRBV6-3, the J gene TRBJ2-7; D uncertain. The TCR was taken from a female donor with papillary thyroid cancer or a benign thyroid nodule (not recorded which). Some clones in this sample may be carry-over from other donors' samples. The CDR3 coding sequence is TGTGCCAGCAGGCCTTATGTGGCGGCCTACGAGCAGTACTTC. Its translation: CASRPYVAAYEQYF.